These 11 T cell receptor beta chains originate from one sample sequenced in a study of T cell repertoires in cytomegalovirus infection. TCRdb itself ran the reads through MiXCR, one entry per CDR3 protein. The sample includes roughly 640,000 distinct CDR3 sequences, around 24% of them seen just once. Sequenced sample: CD8+ T cells from PBMCs. These receptor sequences come from a human donor in good health (CMV status not recorded). Some clones in this sample may be carry-over from other donors' samples.

The chain joins TRBV24-1 to TRBJ1-1; 8 bases map to TRBD1. Germline V gene sequence: CDR1 KGHDR, CDR2 SFDVKD. The CDR3 covers 14 residues. V shed 3 bases and J 4 bases; nucleotides not matched to a gene: 3. In DNA, the CDR3 is TGTGCCACCAGTGATCCCGACAGGGGCACTGAAGCTTTCTTT. Translating it yields CATSDPDRGTEAFF.

The rearrangement joins TRBV7-6 to TRBJ2-3, with 7 bases matching TRBD2. CDR3 size: 15 residues. J lost 2 bases, V lost 0 bases, and 2 bases had no gene match. Germline CDR1 and CDR2: SGHVS and FNYEAQ. The DNA for the CDR3 is TGTGCCAGCAGCTTAGCGGGGGGGGTCACAGATACGCAGTATTTT. Translated: CASSLAGGVTDTQYF.

The V and J genes are TRBV7-9 and TRBJ2-7, with D possibly matching TRBD2 (6 bases). This CDR3 region has 14 residues. Germline V gene sequence: CDR1 SEHNR, CDR2 FQNEAQ (reference sequence). V dropped 3 bases and J dropped 9 bases, with 18 bases sitting between them. CDR3 loop: CASSFGGDPTRQYV. CDR3 nucleotides: TGTGCCAGCAGCTTTGGAGGGGACCCTACGAGGCAGTACGTC.

This clonotype has a handful of counts. The chain has TRBV7-6 and TRBJ2-3, with a weak D call TRBD2 (5 bases). Per the germline V gene, CDR1 is SGHVS and CDR2 is FNYEAQ. V lost 2 bases, J lost 2 bases, and 11 bases lay in between. CDR3 length: 15 residues. The CDR3: CASSLKGGYTDTQYF. DNA of the CDR3: TGTGCCAGCAGCTTAAAAGGAGGCTACACAGATACGCAGTATTTT.

This sequence joins TRBV6-5 and TRBJ2-2; 12 bases agree with TRBD1. Losses at the gene ends were 5 bases for V and 5 bases for J; bases not matched to a gene: 3. The CDR3 runs to 15 residues. The germline V gene has CDR1 MNHEY and CDR2 SVGAGI. The CDR3 here is CASSGTGGFTGELFF. The CDR3 DNA follows: TGTGCCAGCAGTGGGACAGGGGGCTTTACCGGGGAGCTGTTTTTT.

This clonotype was picked up a small number of times. This chain links TRBV12-3 or TRBV12-4 with TRBJ2-2, with D unclear. There are 15 residues in the CDR3. V lost 7 bases and J lost 1, with 13 bases in between. CDR3 DNA: TGTGCCAGCACCCCCTCAGCAATGAACACCGGGGAGCTGTTTTTT. It codes for CASTPSAMNTGELFF.

This clonotype was counted many times. The chain employs TRBV7-9 and TRBJ2-7; a possible D gene is TRBD2 (5 bases). The CDR3 has 13 residues. The germline V gene has CDR1 SEHNR and CDR2 FQNEAQ (reference sequence). Trimming shortened V by 5 bases and J by 1 base, and 9 bases separated the two germline ends. In DNA form, the CDR3 reads TGTGCCAGCAGCGCGGGTGAGTCCTACGAGCAGTACTTC. As protein: CASSAGESYEQYF. Together with reference TRBV7-9 and TRBJ2-7, the CDR3 gives the full variable domain: DTGVSQNPRHKITKRGQNVTFRCDPISEHNRLYWYRQTLGQGPEFLTYFQNEAQLEKSRLLSDRFSAERPKGSFSTLEIQRTEQGDSAMYLCASSAGESYEQYFGPGTRLTVT.

This clonotype appeared a few times. The gene calls are TRBV3-1 and TRBJ2-7; D unclear. V lost 1 base, J lost 9 bases, and 19 bases lay in between. The CDR3 runs 15 residues. Germline V gives CDR1 LGHDT, CDR2 YNNKEL (reference sequence). DNA for the CDR3: TGTGCCAGCAGCCAAGGCAGATCTTCAGTTCTGGGGCAGTACGTC. Translating it yields CASSQGRSSVLGQYV.

The chain recombines TRBV6-2 or TRBV6-3 with TRBJ2-1; 8 nucleotides match TRBD1. The germline CDR1 and CDR2 sequences are MNHEY and SVGEGT. The CDR3 spans 12 residues. V lost 6 bases and J lost 9; bases outside the gene matches: 4. The CDR3 sequence is CASSKDRVEQFF. CDR3 bases: TGTGCCAGCAGCAAGGACAGGGTTGAGCAGTTCTTC.

This clonotype was counted only a few times. The V and J genes are TRBV6-2 or TRBV6-3 and TRBJ1-2, with D possibly TRBD1 on 6 matching bases. The V gene lost 6 bases and the J gene lost 6 bases, with 17 bases spanning the gap. Per germline, CDR1 MNHEY and CDR2 SVGEGT. This CDR3 is 14 amino acids long. CDR3 region: CASSTPGGINGYTF. The CDR3 coding sequence is TGTGCCAGCAGCACGCCGGGGGGCATCAATGGCTACACCTTC.

The J gene is TRBJ1-1, the V gene TRBV4-1; D is undetermined. The CDR3 totals 15 residues. Germline-derived CDR1 and CDR2 are MGHRA and YSYEKL. Trimming removed 6 bases from V and 5 bases from J, with 19 bases in between. CDR3 protein: CASSRIHTSGTEAFF. CDR3 sequence (DNA): TGCGCCAGCAGTCGGATTCACACGTCGGGGACTGAAGCTTTCTTT.